What follows are 9 T cell receptor beta chains derived from one specimen sequenced in a study of T cell repertoires in cytomegalovirus infection (dated by TCRdb to 2018 to 2020). For these TCRs, the target antigens are not known. The sample's treatment or condition label is to be understood as: in vitro stimulation with specific CMV peptide epitopes to enrich CMV-specific T cells. Sequencing used an Illumina HiSeq 1500. Clones were called with MiXCR by TCRdb after fastp trimmed the public reads at Q25, and only in-frame beta chains were retained. Duplicate CDR3 protein sequences are folded into a single record with the most common DNA and genes. The sample table shows about 700,000 distinct CDR3 sequences, and roughly 33% are seen once. 15% to 20% of the sample is taken by the ten largest. The source was cultured PBMCs, collected from culture after CMV antigen stimulation. The receptor source for this set is a human donor in good health (CMV status not recorded). Some clones in this sample may be carry-over from other donors' samples.

J is TRBJ2-2 and V is TRBV7-2; D call uncertain. Trimming took off 3 bases at V and 4 bases at J, with 9 bases between the two ends. Per the germline V gene, CDR1 is SGHTA and CDR2 is FQGNSA. This CDR3 region has 14 residues. Written as DNA, the CDR3 is TGTGCCAGCAGCTTTTTAGGGCCCACCGGGGAGCTGTTTTTT. It specifies CASSFLGPTGELFF.

The chain employs TRBV5-1 and TRBJ2-7; D tentatively fits TRBD1 or TRBD2 (5 bases each). This CDR3 contains 15 residues. The V end was cut by 6 bases, the J end by 1 base, with 17 bases between. Germline lookup yields CDR1 SGHRS and CDR2 YFSETQ. In DNA, the CDR3 is TGCGCCAGCACCCAAAACCGGGACGGTTCCTACGAGCAGTACTTC. Protein product: CASTQNRDGSYEQYF.

The genes are TRBV15 and TRBJ2-6; 7 bases agree with TRBD1. The CDR3 contains 19 residues. V was pared by 4 bases and J by 0 bases, with 12 bases of the junction left unmatched. CDR1 and CDR2 (germline): LNHNV, YYDKDF (reference sequence). The CDR3 loop is CATSTPTGNDLSGANVLTF. CDR3 nucleotide sequence: TGTGCCACCAGCACACCGACAGGGAATGACCTCTCTGGGGCCAACGTCCTGACTTTC.

CDR3 amino acids: CASSPIPHQPQHF. The DNA of the CDR3 is TGTGCCAGCAGCCCCATCCCTCACCAGCCCCAGCATTTT. The J gene is TRBJ1-5, the V gene TRBV7-8; D uncertain. Per the germline V gene, CDR1 is SGHVS and CDR2 is FQNEAQ. The CDR3 loop spans 13 amino acids. V was cut by 5 bases and J by 7 bases, with 12 bases left in between.

This chain uses TRBV4-1 with TRBJ2-1; 9 positions match TRBD1. This CDR3 comprises 17 residues. CDR1 is MGHRA and CDR2 is YSYEKL in the germline V gene. V shed 3 bases and J 7 bases; nucleotides not matched to a gene: 13. CDR3 protein: CASSQLPGTGFGNEQFF. The CDR3 DNA reads TGCGCCAGCAGCCAGCTACCGGGGACAGGGTTTGGGAATGAGCAGTTCTTC.

Many counts were recorded for this clonotype. The rearrangement links TRBV7-2 to TRBJ1-2; 9 bases agree with TRBD1. From germline, CDR1 is SGHTA and CDR2 FQGNSA. The trim removed 4 bases at V and 3 bases at J, leaving 3 bases unmatched. The CDR3 contains 14 residues. The CDR3 DNA is TGTGCCAGCAGCTCGAGACAGGGGGACTATGGCTACACCTTC. It specifies CASSSRQGDYGYTF.

This chain joins TRBV4-1 and TRBJ2-2; 11 bases match TRBD1. CDR1 MGHRA and CDR2 YSYEKL come from the germline V gene. After removal of 2 bases from V and 1 base from J, the junction contained 15 bases not matched to a gene. CDR3 length: 21 residues. The CDR3 here is CASSQRVNTGTGGMNTGELFF. The DNA for the CDR3 is TGCGCCAGCAGCCAACGGGTGAACACCGGGACAGGGGGAATGAACACCGGGGAGCTGTTTTTT.

The chain is built from TRBV7-6 and TRBJ2-5, with D perhaps matching TRBD2 (6 bases). Germline lookup yields CDR1 SGHVS and CDR2 FNYEAQ. Trimming took 0 bases from V and 5 from J, leaving 13 bases between them. The CDR3 has 15 amino acids. Here the CDR3 DNA reads TGTGCCAGCAGCTTAGCGCCTGCGGGGATGGAGACCCAGTACTTC. It yields the protein CASSLAPAGMETQYF. Full variable domain (missing parts from reference TRBV7-6 and TRBJ2-5): GAGVSQSPRYKVTKRGQDVALRCDPISGHVSLYWYRQALGQGPEFLTYFNYEAQQDKSGLPNDRFSAERPEGSISTLTIQRTEQRDSAMYRCASSLAPAGMETQYFGPGTRLLVL.

This clonotype was seen more than once but under ten times. This sequence joins TRBV19 and TRBJ2-5, with 9 positions matching TRBD2. CDR1 is LNHDA and CDR2 is SQIVND in the germline V gene (reference sequence). The trim removed 5 bases at V and 2 bases at J, leaving 6 bases unmatched. The CDR3 length is 15 residues. CDR3 nucleotide sequence: TGTGCCAGTAGTCCACAGACTAGCGGACAAGAGACCCAGTACTTC. Translation: CASSPQTSGQETQYF.